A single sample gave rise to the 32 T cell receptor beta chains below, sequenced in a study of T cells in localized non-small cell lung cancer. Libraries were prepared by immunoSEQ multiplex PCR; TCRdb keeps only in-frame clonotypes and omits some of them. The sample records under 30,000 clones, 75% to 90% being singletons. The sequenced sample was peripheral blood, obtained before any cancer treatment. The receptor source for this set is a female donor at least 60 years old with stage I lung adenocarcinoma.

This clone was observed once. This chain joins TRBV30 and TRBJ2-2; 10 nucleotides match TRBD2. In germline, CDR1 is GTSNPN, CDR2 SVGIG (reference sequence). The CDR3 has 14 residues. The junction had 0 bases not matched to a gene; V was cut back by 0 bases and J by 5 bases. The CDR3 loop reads CAWSVLAGTGELFF. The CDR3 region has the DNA TGTGCCTGGAGTGTACTAGCGGGGACCGGGGAGCTGTTTTTT.

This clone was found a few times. CDR3 in DNA: TGTGCCAGCAGCTTAGATGCGGCTTCACGTAACACCATATATTTT. Protein: CASSLDAASRNTIYF. The chain carries TRBV11-2 and TRBJ1-3, with D hard to call. In germline, CDR1 is SGHAT, CDR2 FQNNGV. The CDR3 length is 15 residues. V was cut by 0 bases and J by 7 bases, with 13 bases left in between.

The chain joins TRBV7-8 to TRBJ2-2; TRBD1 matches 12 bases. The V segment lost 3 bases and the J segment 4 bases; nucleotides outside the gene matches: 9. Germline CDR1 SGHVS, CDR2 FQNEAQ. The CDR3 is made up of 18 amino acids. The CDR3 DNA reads TGTGCCAGCAGCTTCCGGGACAGGGGGCAAATTGGCACCGGGGAGCTGTTTTTT. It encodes CASSFRDRGQIGTGELFF. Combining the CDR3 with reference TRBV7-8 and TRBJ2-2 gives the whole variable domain GAGVSQSPRYKVAKRGQDVALRCDPISGHVSLFWYQQALGQGPEFLTYFQNEAQLDKSGLPSDRFFAERPEGSVSTLKIQRTQQEDSAVYLCASSFRDRGQIGTGELFFGEGSRLTVL.

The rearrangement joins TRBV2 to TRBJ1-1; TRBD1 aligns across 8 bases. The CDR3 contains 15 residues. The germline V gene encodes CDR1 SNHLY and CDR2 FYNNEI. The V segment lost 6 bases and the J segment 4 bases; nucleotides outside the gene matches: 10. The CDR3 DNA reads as TGTGCCAGCAGCCCCCGGACAGGGTTGACCACTGAAGCTTTCTTT. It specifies CASSPRTGLTTEAFF.

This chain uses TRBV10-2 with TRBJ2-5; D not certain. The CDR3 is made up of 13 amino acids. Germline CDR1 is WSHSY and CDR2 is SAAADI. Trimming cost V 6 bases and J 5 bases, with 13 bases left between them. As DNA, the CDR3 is TGCGCCAGCAGGGCATCAACGTGGGAGACCCAGTACTTC. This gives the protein CASRASTWETQYF.

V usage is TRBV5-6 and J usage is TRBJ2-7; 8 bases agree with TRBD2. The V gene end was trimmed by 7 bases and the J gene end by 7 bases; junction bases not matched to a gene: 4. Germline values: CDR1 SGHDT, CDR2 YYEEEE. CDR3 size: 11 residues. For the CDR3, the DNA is TGTGCCAGCGAGCGGGGGCGTGAGCAGTACTTC. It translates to CASERGREQYF. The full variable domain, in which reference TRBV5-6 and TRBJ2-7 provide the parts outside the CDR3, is DAGVTQSPTHLIKTRGQQVTLRCSPKSGHDTVSWYQQALGQGPQFIFQYYEEEERQRGNFPDRFSGHQFPNYSSELNVNALLLGDSALYLCASERGREQYFGPGTRLTVT.

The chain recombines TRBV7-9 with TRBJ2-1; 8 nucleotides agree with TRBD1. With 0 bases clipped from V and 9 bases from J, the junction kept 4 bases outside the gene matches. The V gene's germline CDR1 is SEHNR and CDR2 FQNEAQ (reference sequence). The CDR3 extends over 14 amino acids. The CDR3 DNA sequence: TGTGCCAGCAGCTTAGCGCAGGGGGCAAGTGAGCAGTTCTTC. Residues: CASSLAQGASEQFF.

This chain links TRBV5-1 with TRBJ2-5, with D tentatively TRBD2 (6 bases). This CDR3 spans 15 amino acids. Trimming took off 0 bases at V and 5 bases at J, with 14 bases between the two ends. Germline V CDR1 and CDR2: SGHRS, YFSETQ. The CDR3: CASSLESAGRETQYF. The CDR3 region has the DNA TGCGCCAGCAGCTTGGAATCAGCAGGGAGGGAGACCCAGTACTTC. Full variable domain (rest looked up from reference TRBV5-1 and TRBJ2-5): KAGVTQTPRYLIKTRGQQVTLSCSPISGHRSVSWYQQTPGQGLQFLFEYFSETQRNKGNFPGRFSGRQFSNSRSEMNVSTLELGDSALYLCASSLESAGRETQYFGPGTRLLVL.

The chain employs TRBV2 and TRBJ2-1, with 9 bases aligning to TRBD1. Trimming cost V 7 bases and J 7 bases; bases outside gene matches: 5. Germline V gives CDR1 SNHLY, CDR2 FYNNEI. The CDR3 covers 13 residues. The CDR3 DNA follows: TGTGCCAGCAAACCGACAGGGGGTAATGAGCAGTTCTTC. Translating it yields CASKPTGGNEQFF. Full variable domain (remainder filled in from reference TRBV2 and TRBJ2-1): EPEVTQTPSHQVTQMGQEVILRCVPISNHLYFYWYRQILGQKVEFLVSFYNNEISEKSEIFDDQFSVERPDGSNFTLKIRSTKLEDSAMYFCASKPTGGNEQFFGPGTRLTVL.

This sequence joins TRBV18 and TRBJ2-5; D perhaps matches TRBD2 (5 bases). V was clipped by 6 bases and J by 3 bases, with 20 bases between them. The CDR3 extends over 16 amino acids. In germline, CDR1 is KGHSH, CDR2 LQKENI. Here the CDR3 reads CASSPPASGAKETQYF. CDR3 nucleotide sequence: TGTGCCAGCTCCCCCCCGGCGAGCGGAGCTAAAGAGACCCAGTACTTC.

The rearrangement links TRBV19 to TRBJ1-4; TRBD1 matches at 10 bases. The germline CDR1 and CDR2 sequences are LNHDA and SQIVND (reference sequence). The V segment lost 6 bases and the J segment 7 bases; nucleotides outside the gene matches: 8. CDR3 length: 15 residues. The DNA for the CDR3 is TGTGCCAGTAGCACGGACAGGGGGAGGGGTGAAAAACTGTTTTTT. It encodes CASSTDRGRGEKLFF. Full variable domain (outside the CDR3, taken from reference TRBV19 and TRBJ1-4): DGGITQSPKYLFRKEGQNVTLSCEQNLNHDAMYWYRQDPGQGLRLIYYSQIVNDFQKGDIAEGYSVSREKKESFPLTVTSAQKNPTAFYLCASSTDRGRGEKLFFGSGTQLSVL.

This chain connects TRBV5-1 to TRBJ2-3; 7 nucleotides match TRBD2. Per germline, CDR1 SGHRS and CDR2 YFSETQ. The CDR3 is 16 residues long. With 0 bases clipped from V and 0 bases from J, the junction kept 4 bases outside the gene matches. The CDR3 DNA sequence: TGCGCCAGCAGCTTGGCGACTAGCACTAGCACAGATACGCAGTATTTT. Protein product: CASSLATSTSTDTQYF.

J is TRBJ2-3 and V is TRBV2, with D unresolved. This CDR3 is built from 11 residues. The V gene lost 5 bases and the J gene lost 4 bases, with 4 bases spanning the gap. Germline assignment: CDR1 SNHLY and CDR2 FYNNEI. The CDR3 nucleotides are TGTGCCAGCAGTATATCAGATACGCAGTATTTT. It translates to CASSISDTQYF.

This CDR3 is CASSETGSSYNEQFF. The CDR3 nucleotides read TGTGCCAGCAGTGAGACAGGGAGCTCCTACAATGAGCAGTTCTTC. The genes are TRBV28 and TRBJ2-1, with 7 bases lining up with TRBD1. The V gene's germline CDR1 is MDHEN and CDR2 SYDVKM. This CDR3 comprises 15 residues. The J segment lost 0 bases and the V segment lost 5 bases, leaving 4 bases of the junction unmatched.

For the CDR3, the DNA is TGTGCCTGGGGACCCAGGGGTGAGCAGTTCTTC. It encodes CAWGPRGEQFF. This chain connects TRBV30 to TRBJ2-1; possibly TRBD1 for D (6 bases). CDR1 is GTSNPN and CDR2 is SVGIG in the germline V gene (reference sequence). The V and J ends lost 5 bases and 9 bases respectively, with 11 bases between them. This CDR3 is built from 11 residues.

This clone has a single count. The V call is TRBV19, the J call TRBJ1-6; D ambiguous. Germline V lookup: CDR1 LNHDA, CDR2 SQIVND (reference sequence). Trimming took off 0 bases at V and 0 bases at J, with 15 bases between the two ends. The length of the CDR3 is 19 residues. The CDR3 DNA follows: TGTGCCAGTAGTATAGAAAGCTACGGGCCTAGCTCCTATAATTCACCCCTCCACTTT. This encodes CASSIESYGPSSYNSPLHF.

The CDR3 region has the DNA TGTGCCAGCAGCTACGGGACAGGGCTTTCACCCCTCCACTTT. It codes for CASSYGTGLSPLHF. This sequence joins TRBV11-3 and TRBJ1-6; 9 nucleotides agree with TRBD1. Germline V gives CDR1 SGHNT, CDR2 YENEEA. The CDR3 runs to 14 residues. The junction had 4 bases not matched to a gene; V was cut back by 4 bases and J by 9 bases.

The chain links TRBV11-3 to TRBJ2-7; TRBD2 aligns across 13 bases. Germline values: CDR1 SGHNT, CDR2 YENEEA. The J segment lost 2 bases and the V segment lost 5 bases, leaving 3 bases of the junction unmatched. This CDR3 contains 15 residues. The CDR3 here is CASSRTSGSPYEQYF. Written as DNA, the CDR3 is TGTGCCAGCAGCCGGACTAGCGGGAGCCCCTACGAGCAGTACTTC.

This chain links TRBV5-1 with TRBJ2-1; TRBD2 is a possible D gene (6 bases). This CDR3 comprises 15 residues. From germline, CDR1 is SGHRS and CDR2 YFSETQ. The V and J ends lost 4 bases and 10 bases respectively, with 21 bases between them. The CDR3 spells CASSPRSPEGGEQFF. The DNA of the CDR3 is TGCGCCAGCAGCCCCCGGAGTCCGGAGGGTGGGGAGCAGTTCTTC.

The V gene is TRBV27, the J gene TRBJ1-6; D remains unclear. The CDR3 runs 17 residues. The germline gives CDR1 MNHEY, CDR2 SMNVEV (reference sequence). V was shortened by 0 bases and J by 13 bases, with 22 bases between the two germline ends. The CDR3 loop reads CASSLSFGGEGLLPLHF. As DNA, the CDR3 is TGTGCCAGCAGTTTATCGTTCGGTGGGGAGGGTTTATTGCCCCTCCACTTT.

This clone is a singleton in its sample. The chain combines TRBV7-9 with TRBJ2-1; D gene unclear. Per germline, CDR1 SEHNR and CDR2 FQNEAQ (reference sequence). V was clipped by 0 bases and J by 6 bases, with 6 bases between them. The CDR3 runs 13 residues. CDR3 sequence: CASSLAPSNEQFF. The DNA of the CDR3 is TGTGCCAGCAGCTTAGCGCCGAGCAATGAGCAGTTCTTC.

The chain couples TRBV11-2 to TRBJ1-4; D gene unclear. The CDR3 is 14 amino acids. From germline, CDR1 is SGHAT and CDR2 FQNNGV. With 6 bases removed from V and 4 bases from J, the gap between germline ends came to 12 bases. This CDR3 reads CASSSGYYNEKLFF. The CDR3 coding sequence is TGTGCCAGCAGTTCAGGATATTATAATGAAAAACTGTTTTTT.

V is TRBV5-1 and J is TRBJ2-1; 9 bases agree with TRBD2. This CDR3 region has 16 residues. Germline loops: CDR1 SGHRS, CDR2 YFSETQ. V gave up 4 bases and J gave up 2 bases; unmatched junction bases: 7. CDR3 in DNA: TGCGCCAGCAGCCTAATAGCGGGAGTGCCCTACAATGAGCAGTTCTTC. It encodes CASSLIAGVPYNEQFF.

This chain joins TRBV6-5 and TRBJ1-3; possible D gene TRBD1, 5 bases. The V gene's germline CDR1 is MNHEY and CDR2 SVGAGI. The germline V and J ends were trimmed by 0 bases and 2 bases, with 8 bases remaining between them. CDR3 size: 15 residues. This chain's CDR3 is CASSYSTATGNTIYF. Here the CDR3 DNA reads TGTGCCAGCAGTTACTCGACAGCTACTGGAAACACCATATATTTT.

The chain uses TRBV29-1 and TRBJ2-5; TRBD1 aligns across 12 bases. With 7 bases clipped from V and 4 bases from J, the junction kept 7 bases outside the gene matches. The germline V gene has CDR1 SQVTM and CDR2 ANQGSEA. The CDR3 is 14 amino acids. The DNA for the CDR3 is TGCAGCGGGGGACAGGGGGCGACGGGAGAGACCCAGTACTTC. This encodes CSGGQGATGETQYF.

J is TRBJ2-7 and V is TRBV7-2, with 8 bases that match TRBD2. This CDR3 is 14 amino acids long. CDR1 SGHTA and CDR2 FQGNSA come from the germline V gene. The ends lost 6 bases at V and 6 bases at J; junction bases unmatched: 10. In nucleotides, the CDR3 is TGTGCCAGCAGGGGGATCGGGAGGGCTCTCGAGCAGTACTTC. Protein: CASRGIGRALEQYF. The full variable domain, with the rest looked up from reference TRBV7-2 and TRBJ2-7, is GAGVSQSPSNKVTEKGKDVELRCDPISGHTALYWYRQSLGQGLEFLIYFQGNSAPDKSGLPSDRFSAERTGGSVSTLTIQRTQQEDSAVYLCASRGIGRALEQYFGPGTRLTVT.

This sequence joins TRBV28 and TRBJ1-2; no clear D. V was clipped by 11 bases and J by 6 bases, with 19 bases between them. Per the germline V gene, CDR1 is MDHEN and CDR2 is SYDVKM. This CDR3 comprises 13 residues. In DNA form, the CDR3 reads TGTGCCGCCGAGGGCAGGAGTAGCGATGGCTACACCTTC. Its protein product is CAAEGRSSDGYTF.

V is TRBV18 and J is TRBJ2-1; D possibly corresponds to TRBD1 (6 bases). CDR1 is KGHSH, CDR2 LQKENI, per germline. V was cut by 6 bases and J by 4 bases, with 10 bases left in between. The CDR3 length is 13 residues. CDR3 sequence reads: CASSLGQYNEQFF. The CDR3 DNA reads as TGTGCCAGCTCCCTAGGACAGTACAATGAGCAGTTCTTC.

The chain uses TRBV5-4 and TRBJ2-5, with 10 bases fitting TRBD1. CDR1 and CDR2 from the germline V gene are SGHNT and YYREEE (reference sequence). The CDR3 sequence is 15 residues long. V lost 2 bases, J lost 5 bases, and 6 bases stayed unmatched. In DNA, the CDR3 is TGTGCCAGCAGCTTACCGGGACAGGGGAGGGAGACCCAGTACTTC. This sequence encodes CASSLPGQGRETQYF.

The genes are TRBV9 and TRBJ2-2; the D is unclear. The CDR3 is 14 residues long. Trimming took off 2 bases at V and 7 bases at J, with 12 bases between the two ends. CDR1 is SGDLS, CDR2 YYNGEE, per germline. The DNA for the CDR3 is TGTGCCAGCAGCGTCGACCCAAGGGACGGGGAGCTGTTTTTT. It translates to CASSVDPRDGELFF.

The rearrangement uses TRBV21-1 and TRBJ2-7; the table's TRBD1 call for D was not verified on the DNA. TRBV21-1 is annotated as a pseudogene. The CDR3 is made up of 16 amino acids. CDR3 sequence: CASSKPTGTVAYEQYF. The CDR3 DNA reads TGTGCCAGCAGCAAACCGACCGGGACAGTAGCCTACGAGCAGTACTTC.

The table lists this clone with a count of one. CDR3 nucleotide sequence: TGTGCCAGCTCACCGGAGGACAGGGGCAACTATGGCTACACCTTC. Encoded protein: CASSPEDRGNYGYTF. This chain joins TRBV18 and TRBJ1-2; TRBD1 matches at 9 bases. The J segment lost 2 bases and the V segment lost 3 bases, leaving 4 bases of the junction unmatched. CDR1 and CDR2 from the germline V gene are KGHSH and LQKENI. The CDR3 runs to 15 residues.